A single sample is the source of the 14 T cell receptor beta chains below, sequenced in a study of cytomegalovirus exposure and HLA in healthy donors (dated by TCRdb to 2017 to 2019). Libraries were made using the immunoSEQ multiplex PCR assay. For the multiplex PCR, a mixture combining 60 forward primers for TCR Vbeta segments and 13 reverse primers for TCR Jbeta segments was used. Held by TCRdb, this immuneACCESS table contains in-frame sequences only and omits some clones. Under half of the omission traces to an unresolved V gene where checked; the cause of the rest is unknown. A total of under 150,000 clones appear in this sample, about 80% of them only once. In total, the top ten clones hold roughly 4.3% of the sample. Source material: PBMCs. These receptors were obtained from a man aged 25-45 years in good health and CMV-seropositive.

The chain is built from TRBV10-3 and TRBJ1-1; 7 bases are shared with TRBD1. The V segment lost 3 bases and the J segment 3 bases; nucleotides outside the gene matches: 7. Germline V gene sequence: CDR1 ENHRY, CDR2 SYGVKD. The length of the CDR3 is 15 residues. The CDR3 sequence is CAISEGQAPDTEAFF. Written as DNA, the CDR3 is TGTGCCATCAGTGAAGGACAGGCGCCGGACACTGAAGCTTTCTTT.

In its sample, this clone was seen a few times. The chain couples TRBV5-8 to TRBJ2-5; D unclear. The J call may be incorrect, as the DNA end agrees better with TRBJ2-7. Germline loops: CDR1 SGHTS, CDR2 YDEGEE. The CDR3 has 11 residues. This CDR3 is CASSFRYEQYF. In DNA, the CDR3 is TGTGCCAGCAGCTTCCGGTACGAGCAGTACTTC.

V gene TRBV7-2 combines with J gene TRBJ2-1, with TRBD2 matching over 13 bases. Germline V CDR1 and CDR2: SGHTA, FQGNSA. This CDR3 is built from 17 residues. V shed 6 bases, J shed 1 base, and the junction held 6 bases outside the gene matches. The CDR3 DNA reads as TGTGCCAGCAGTTTAACTAGCGGGGGGGTGTCCTACAATGAGCAGTTCTTC. Its translation: CASSLTSGGVSYNEQFF.

In the case of this clone: A read error may account for a junction end that differs from germline. This CDR3 is CARSILGDTYEQYF. The CDR3 coding sequence is TGTGCCCGCAGCATTTTAGGGGATACCTACGAGCAGTACTTC. The chain has TRBV7-2 and TRBJ2-7; a possible D gene is TRBD1 (5 bases). Per germline, CDR1 SGHTA and CDR2 FQGNSA. CDR3 length equals 14 residues.

This chain connects TRBV19 to TRBJ2-1, with 7 bases aligning to TRBD2. Germline V gene sequence: CDR1 LNHDA, CDR2 SQIVND (reference sequence). CDR3 size: 14 residues. The junction had 4 bases not matched to a gene; V was cut back by 4 bases and J by 4 bases. The CDR3, as DNA: TGTGCCAGTAGTAGAGGGGAGGGTTACAATGAGCAGTTCTTC. It translates to CASSRGEGYNEQFF.

The chain carries TRBV28 and TRBJ2-1; 10 bases align to TRBD2. With 4 bases clipped from V and 4 bases from J, the junction kept 7 bases outside the gene matches. There are 16 residues in the CDR3. The germline gives CDR1 MDHEN, CDR2 SYDVKM. The CDR3 protein is CASSSRELAGYNEQFF. CDR3 DNA sequence: TGTGCCAGCAGTTCGCGGGAACTAGCGGGGTACAATGAGCAGTTCTTC.

The chain links TRBV4-3 to TRBJ2-5; unclear D gene. The J call is doubtful: the DNA matches TRBJ2-7 better. CDR1 and CDR2 (germline): LGHNA, YSLEER. The CDR3 contains 18 residues. The CDR3 sequence: CASSQELEGVLGLYEQYF. In DNA form, the CDR3 reads TGCGCCAGCAGCCAAGAGCTCGAAGGCGTTCTAGGCCTCTACGAGCAGTACTTC.

The chain joins TRBV19 to TRBJ2-7, with D possibly being TRBD1 (5 bases). V lost 0 bases and J lost 0, with 12 bases in between. This CDR3 comprises 16 residues. Germline-derived CDR1 and CDR2 are LNHDA and SQIVND (reference sequence). The CDR3: CASSIDLETASYEQYF. The CDR3 DNA follows: TGTGCCAGTAGTATAGATCTGGAGACAGCCTCCTACGAGCAGTACTTC.

J is TRBJ2-2 and V is TRBV10-3; 9 bases align to TRBD1. Germline CDR1 ENHRY, CDR2 SYGVKD. Trimming at V came to 6 bases and at J to 4 bases, leaving 3 bases not matched to a gene. This CDR3 contains 14 residues. This CDR3 is CAIRTTGGTGELFF. The CDR3 coding sequence is TGTGCCATCAGAACGACAGGGGGCACCGGGGAGCTGTTTTTT.

This clone was seen only a few times. This rearrangement joins TRBV4-1 to TRBJ2-3; no reliable D call. This CDR3 has 13 residues. From germline, CDR1 is MGHRA and CDR2 YSYEKL. Trimming cost V 2 bases and J 7 bases, with 10 bases left between them. The chain's CDR3 is CASSQRLANTQYF. The CDR3 nucleotides read TGCGCCAGCAGCCAACGACTTGCCAATACGCAGTATTTT.

This clone was picked up a small number of times. This sequence joins TRBV5-6 and TRBJ1-3; D is undetermined. Trimming took 1 base from V and 0 from J, leaving 8 bases between them. The CDR3 spans 15 residues. Germline values: CDR1 SGHDT, CDR2 YYEEEE. CDR3 DNA: TGTGCCAGCAGCTTGTTTTGGCACTCTGGAAACACCATATATTTT. Its protein is CASSLFWHSGNTIYF.

The rearrangement joins TRBV2 to TRBJ1-1, with TRBD1 as a possible D gene (5 bases). CDR3 length: 13 amino acids. Trimming removed 8 bases at V and 7 bases at J, with 17 bases between. Germline values: CDR1 SNHLY, CDR2 FYNNEI. The CDR3 DNA is TGTGCCAGCTGGAGGGGCAGCGAGAATGAAGCTTTCTTT. It specifies CASWRGSENEAFF.

The gene calls are TRBV10-3 and TRBJ2-1; TRBD1 might be the D (6 bases). The germline V gene encodes CDR1 ENHRY and CDR2 SYGVKD. V was cut by 0 bases and J by 7 bases, with 28 bases left in between. The CDR3 is made up of 20 amino acids. Here the CDR3 reads CAISESPTGVGRHWGNEQFF. The CDR3 DNA reads TGTGCCATCAGTGAGTCCCCGACAGGAGTTGGCCGTCATTGGGGGAATGAGCAGTTCTTC.

V usage is TRBV9 and J usage is TRBJ1-5; perhaps TRBD1 as D (6 bases). Germline CDR1 SGDLS, CDR2 YYNGEE. This CDR3 has 14 amino acids. The V gene lost 4 bases and the J gene lost 0 bases, with 8 bases spanning the gap. CDR3 protein: CASSSRGSNQPQHF. As DNA, the CDR3 is TGTGCCAGCAGCTCCAGGGGTAGCAATCAGCCCCAGCATTTT.